This T cell receptor (beta chain) was captured by sequencing in a study of STAT5B mutations in CD4+ large granular lymphocyte leukemia. TCRdb's table, derived via immunoSEQ multiplex PCR, lists solely in-frame clones and lacks some. The table lists roughly 30,000 clones, roughly 82% of them singletons, with about 2.5% in the top ten. This CDR3 comprises 12 residues. With 3 bases removed from V and 5 bases from J, the gap between germline ends came to 7 bases. Looked up from germline, CDR1 is MDHEN and CDR2 is SYDVKM. Material: CD4+ T cells from blood buffy coats. The chain couples TRBV28 to TRBJ1-2, with D unclear. The sequence was obtained from a human donor in good health. CDR3 protein: CASSLRVYGYTF. The CDR3 region has the DNA TGTGCCAGCAGTTTGAGGGTATATGGCTACACCTTC.